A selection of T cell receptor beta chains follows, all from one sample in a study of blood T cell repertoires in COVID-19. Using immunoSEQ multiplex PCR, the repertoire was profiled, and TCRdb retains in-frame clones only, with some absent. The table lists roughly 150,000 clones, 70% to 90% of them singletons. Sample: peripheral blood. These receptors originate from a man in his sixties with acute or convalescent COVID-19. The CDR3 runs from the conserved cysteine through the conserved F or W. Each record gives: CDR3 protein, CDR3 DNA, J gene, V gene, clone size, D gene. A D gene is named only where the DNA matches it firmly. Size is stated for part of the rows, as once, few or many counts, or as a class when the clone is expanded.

CDR3 protein: CASSQRFAAGNTIYF
CDR3 DNA: TGTGCCAGCAGCCAGAGGTTTGCCGCGGGAAACACCATATATTTT
J gene: TRBJ1-3
V gene: TRBV3-1/TRBV3-2
clone size: NA
D gene: NA

CDR3 protein: CASSLPFTGTQYF
CDR3 DNA: TGCGCCAGCAGCTTGCCCTTTACCGGTACGCAGTATTTT
J gene: TRBJ2-3
V gene: TRBV5-1
clone size: NA
D gene: NA

CDR3 protein: CASSWGTEAFF
CDR3 DNA: TGTGCCAGCAGTTGGGGGACAGAAGCTTTCTTT
J gene: TRBJ1-1
V gene: TRBV27
clone size: NA
D gene: NA

CDR3 protein: CASSQERQGNTEAFF
CDR3 DNA: TGTGCCAGCAGCCAAGAAAGACAGGGCAACACTGAAGCTTTCTTT
J gene: TRBJ1-1
V gene: TRBV11-2
clone size: once
D gene: TRBD1

CDR3 protein: CASSLTGQGSYGYTF
CDR3 DNA: TGTGCCAGCAGTCTAACAGGACAGGGCAGCTATGGCTACACCTTC
J gene: TRBJ1-2
V gene: TRBV6-5
clone size: NA
D gene: TRBD1

CDR3 protein: CASSSTQNTEAFF
CDR3 DNA: TGTGCCAGTAGTAGCACACAGAACACTGAAGCTTTCTTT
J gene: TRBJ1-1
V gene: TRBV19
clone size: few
D gene: NA

CDR3 protein: CASSRDTGIRGYTF
CDR3 DNA: TGTGCCAGCAGCCGAGATACAGGGATTCGGGGCTACACCTTC
J gene: TRBJ1-2
V gene: TRBV7-9
clone size: NA
D gene: NA

CDR3 protein: CASSAGVVQQYF
CDR3 DNA: TGTGCCAGCAGTGCCGGAGTGGTTCAGCAGTATTTT
J gene: TRBJ2-3
V gene: TRBV25-1
clone size: NA
D gene: NA

CDR3 protein: CASSYTLNSNQPQHF
CDR3 DNA: TGTGCCAGCAGTTACACTCTGAACTCCAATCAGCCCCAGCATTTT
J gene: TRBJ1-5
V gene: TRBV6-6
clone size: NA
D gene: NA

CDR3 protein: CATSGAQGQPQHF
CDR3 DNA: TGTGCCACCAGTGGTGCCCAGGGGCAGCCCCAGCATTTT
J gene: TRBJ1-5
V gene: TRBV24-1
clone size: NA
D gene: NA

CDR3 protein: CASSFFLSNQPQHF
CDR3 DNA: TGTGCCAGCAGCTTCTTTCTCTCGAATCAGCCCCAGCATTTT
J gene: TRBJ1-5
V gene: TRBV7-2
clone size: NA
D gene: NA

CDR3 protein: CASSYSGGGTGELFF
CDR3 DNA: TGTGCCAGCAGTTACTCGGGGGGGGGCACCGGGGAGCTGTTTTTT
J gene: TRBJ2-2
V gene: TRBV6-5
clone size: NA
D gene: TRBD2

CDR3 protein: CAWSWFRGTGLNQETQYF
CDR3 DNA: TGTGCCTGGAGTTGGTTCAGGGGGACAGGACTTAACCAAGAGACCCAGTACTTC
J gene: TRBJ2-5
V gene: TRBV30
clone size: NA
D gene: TRBD1

CDR3 protein: CASSGFGQGAAGELFF
CDR3 DNA: TGTGCCAGCAGCGGATTCGGACAGGGGGCGGCCGGGGAGCTGTTTTTT
J gene: TRBJ2-2
V gene: TRBV9
clone size: NA
D gene: TRBD1

CDR3 protein: CASSADRARAGSQPQHF
CDR3 DNA: TGTGCCAGCAGCGCAGACAGGGCTCGAGCTGGTTCACAGCCCCAGCATTTT
J gene: TRBJ1-5
V gene: TRBV5-6
clone size: NA
D gene: TRBD1

CDR3 protein: CASSREPSQPQHF
CDR3 DNA: TGTGCCAGCAGCCGGGAACCTAGTCAGCCCCAGCATTTT
J gene: TRBJ1-5
V gene: TRBV7-9
clone size: NA
D gene: NA

CDR3 protein: CASSPYPGASGNTIYF
CDR3 DNA: TGTGCCAGCAGCCCCTATCCAGGGGCTTCTGGAAACACCATATATTTT
J gene: TRBJ1-3
V gene: TRBV3-1/TRBV3-2
clone size: NA
D gene: NA

CDR3 protein: CASSLDTVNTEAFF
CDR3 DNA: TGTGCCAGCAGCTTAGATACGGTGAACACTGAAGCTTTCTTT
J gene: TRBJ1-1
V gene: TRBV11-1
clone size: NA
D gene: NA